The 17 T cell receptor beta chains below were found in one sample sequenced in a study of T-cell reconstitution after alpha-beta-depleted transplantation in children. Unique molecular identifiers were used to barcode this TCRbeta library. TCRdb re-called the PCR reads with MiXCR, one entry per CDR3 protein. Among just over 200,000 distinct CDR3 sequences listed, 7.5% to 9.5% were seen once. This material consisted of PBMCs, mostly from graft donor cells, taken 360 days after TCRalphabeta/CD19-depleted stem cell transplant. The receptors were gathered from a male patient aged 2 to 10 who had a stem cell transplant for acute myeloid leukemia, so the T cells may come from the graft donor.

In its sample, this clonotype was seen many times. The chain joins TRBV24-1 to TRBJ2-3, with D uncertain. Germline V gene sequence: CDR1 KGHDR, CDR2 SFDVKD. There are 15 residues in the CDR3. V lost 8 bases and J 0 bases, leaving 14 bases between the germline ends. The CDR3 region is CATNSAPDSTDTQYF. CDR3 nucleotides: TGTGCCACCAACTCTGCCCCGGATAGCACAGATACGCAGTATTTT.

Ten or more counts support this clonotype. CDR3 sequence (DNA): TGTGCCAGCAGCCCACGGGGGGTTAAGACCCAGTACTTC. It codes for CASSPRGVKTQYF. The chain employs TRBV12-3 or TRBV12-4 and TRBJ2-5; TRBD2 matches at 7 bases. The CDR3 spans 13 residues. V lost 6 bases and J lost 6; bases outside the gene matches: 7.

J is TRBJ2-1 and V is TRBV18; D not certain. The CDR3 contains 14 residues. Trimming cost V 0 bases and J 8 bases, with 11 bases left between them. Germline V CDR1 and CDR2: KGHSH, LQKENI. This CDR3 is CASSPPASSDEQFF. CDR3 coding DNA: TGTGCCAGCTCACCACCTGCCTCTAGTGATGAGCAGTTCTTC.

For this clonotype: One base away lies a much larger clone, so this may be a sequencing read error. The V gene is TRBV20-1, the J gene TRBJ2-5; D not certain. The CDR3 consists of 11 residues. V was shortened by 3 bases and J by 5 bases, with 7 bases between the two germline ends. CDR1 DFQATT and CDR2 SNEGSKA come from the germline V gene (reference sequence). The DNA for the CDR3 is TGCAGTGCTAGTATCGGGGAGACCCAGTACTTC. This encodes CSASIGETQYF.

This clonotype was detected ten times or more. The chain has TRBV11-2 and TRBJ2-3; D may be TRBD1 or TRBD2 (5 bases each). Trimming stripped 1 base from V and 8 bases from J, with 10 bases between. The CDR3 is made up of 13 amino acids. Germline assignment: CDR1 SGHAT and CDR2 FQNNGV. The chain's CDR3 is CASSLGWGTTQYF. The CDR3 DNA is TGTGCCAGCAGCTTAGGGTGGGGGACTACGCAGTATTTT.

The rearrangement links TRBV5-1 to TRBJ2-7; D gene uncertain. With 0 bases removed from V and 3 bases from J, the gap between germline ends came to 13 bases. Looked up from germline, CDR1 is SGHRS and CDR2 is YFSETQ. This CDR3 spans 15 amino acids. The CDR3 DNA follows: TGCGCCAGCAGCTTGGGGAACAGCGCGATCTACGAGCAGTACTTC. This codes for CASSLGNSAIYEQYF.

This clonotype has at least ten counts. This chain links TRBV5-1 with TRBJ2-3, with D maybe TRBD2 (5 bases). CDR1 SGHRS and CDR2 YFSETQ come from the germline V gene. V lost 0 bases to trimming and J lost 0 bases, with 8 bases between them. CDR3 length: 15 residues. CDR3 DNA: TGCGCCAGCAGCTTGGGTGGCGGGAGCACAGATACGCAGTATTTT. Translation gives CASSLGGGSTDTQYF.

V is TRBV12-3 or TRBV12-4 and J is TRBJ2-3, with 8 positions matching TRBD2. The CDR3 spans 14 residues. Losses at the gene ends were 7 bases for V and 10 bases for J; bases not matched to a gene: 13. The CDR3 sequence: CASTSLGGAGAQYF. The DNA for the CDR3 is TGTGCCAGCACCTCCCTCGGGGGGGCCGGAGCGCAGTATTTT.

In this sample, this clonotype turned up many times. V usage is TRBV29-1 and J usage is TRBJ2-1, with 13 bases matching TRBD2. V shed 4 bases and J 3 bases; nucleotides not matched to a gene: 6. The CDR3 length is 16 residues. Germline CDR1 SQVTM, CDR2 ANQGSEA. The CDR3 DNA follows: TGCAGCGTTGGACTAGCGGGGGGCTCCCGCTACAATGAGCAGTTCTTC. It codes for CSVGLAGGSRYNEQFF.

With regard to this clonotype: A much larger clone differs from this one at a single base, so this may be a read error. The chain carries TRBV29-1 and TRBJ2-2; tentative D call: TRBD2 (5 bases). Trimming left V 1 base short and J 5 bases short, with 5 bases between. The CDR3 has 12 amino acids. Germline V gives CDR1 SQVTM, CDR2 ANQGSEA. The CDR3 coding sequence is TGCAGCGTTGAAGGAGGGACCGGGGAGCTGTTTTTT. As protein: CSVEGGTGELFF.

This rearrangement joins TRBV11-1 to TRBJ1-1; D is uncertain. V shed 5 bases and J shed 4 bases, with 20 bases lying between them. The V gene's germline CDR1 is SGHAT and CDR2 FQDESV (reference sequence). This CDR3 is 16 amino acids long. The CDR3 nucleotides read TGTGCCAGCAGCACGAACGACCCTCGCCTCGGCACTGAAGCTTTCTTT. Translation gives CASSTNDPRLGTEAFF. The full variable domain, in which reference TRBV11-1 and TRBJ1-1 provide the parts outside the CDR3, is EAEVAQSPRYKITEKSQAVAFWCDPISGHATLYWYRQILGQGPELLVQFQDESVVDDSQLPKDRFSAERLKGVDSTLKIQPAELGDSAMYLCASSTNDPRLGTEAFFGQGTRLTVV.

There are many counts of this clonotype. The gene calls are TRBV29-1 and TRBJ2-1; 16 bases are shared with TRBD2. The CDR3 spans 14 residues. The ends lost 6 bases at V and 7 bases at J; junction bases unmatched: 3. Germline loops: CDR1 SQVTM, CDR2 ANQGSEA. CDR3 nucleotides: TGCAGCGTCGGGGGACTAGCGGGGGGGAATGAGCAGTTCTTC. It translates to CSVGGLAGGNEQFF.

The chain joins TRBV29-1 to TRBJ2-3; either TRBD1 or TRBD2 may fit D (5 bases each). Germline V gives CDR1 SQVTM, CDR2 ANQGSEA. Trimming took off 6 bases at V and 0 bases at J, with 13 bases between the two ends. The CDR3 runs to 14 residues. The CDR3: CSVRDGASTDTQYF. The CDR3, as DNA: TGCAGCGTCCGAGACGGGGCCAGCACAGATACGCAGTATTTT.

The CDR3 DNA is TGCAGTGCTAGAGCTCCGGGACTAGCGGGAGTAAACGAGCAGTACTTC. This gives the protein CSARAPGLAGVNEQYF. The rearrangement uses TRBV20-1 and TRBJ2-7, with 14 bases identical to TRBD2. The CDR3 sequence is 16 residues long. V lost 1 base to trimming and J lost 5 bases; unmatched junction nucleotides: 7. The V gene's germline CDR1 is DFQATT and CDR2 SNEGSKA (reference sequence).

This clonotype was counted only a few times. The CDR3 spells CASSKLAGYYNEQFF. In DNA, the CDR3 is TGTGCCAGCAGCAAACTAGCGGGATACTACAATGAGCAGTTCTTC. The chain is built from TRBV7-2 and TRBJ2-1, with TRBD2 matching over 10 bases. Unmatched junction bases numbered 4, after V lost 5 bases and J lost 3 bases. Germline-derived CDR1 and CDR2 are SGHTA and FQGNSA. This CDR3 contains 15 residues.

In its sample, this clonotype was seen a few times. This chain links TRBV25-1 with TRBJ2-7, with a weak D call TRBD2 (5 bases). The germline V and J ends were trimmed by 8 bases and 4 bases, with 18 bases remaining between them. Germline V gene data show CDR1 as MGHDK and CDR2 as SYGVNS. This CDR3 is built from 14 residues. The CDR3, as DNA: TGTGCCAGCGCCGCGGCGGGTGGGCCTTACGAGCAGTACTTC. It encodes CASAAAGGPYEQYF.

The table lists this clonotype with a few counts. The chain recombines TRBV5-1 with TRBJ2-7, with 8 bases matching TRBD1. The V gene end was trimmed by 4 bases and the J gene end by 4 bases; junction bases not matched to a gene: 7. The germline V gene encodes CDR1 SGHRS and CDR2 YFSETQ. This CDR3 has 14 amino acids. This CDR3 is CASSPGQATYEQYF. CDR3 nucleotides: TGCGCCAGCAGCCCGGGACAGGCGACTTACGAGCAGTACTTC.